Presented here are 24 T cell receptor beta chains from one specimen sequenced in a study of shared clonotypes between healthy human individuals. Here immunoSEQ multiplex PCR was the method, and the copy in TCRdb shows in-frame clones only, minus some. Among roughly 110,000 clones listed, approximately 70% were seen once. The sample taken for sequencing was memory CD8+ T cells sorted from blood. The subset is: CD45RO+ cells pooled with CCR7-negative TemRA cells. All receptors come from a woman in her 30s in good health.

The rearrangement joins TRBV29-1 to TRBJ2-7; D may be TRBD1 or TRBD2 (5 bases each). CDR1 is SQVTM and CDR2 is ANQGSEA in the germline V gene. V was cut by 6 bases and J by 6 bases, with 15 bases left in between. This CDR3 is built from 12 residues. For the CDR3, the DNA is TGCAGCGTAGAGGGTCTGGGACGCGAGCAGTACTTC. Its protein is CSVEGLGREQYF.

V is TRBV25-1 and J is TRBJ1-3; D not resolved. This CDR3 is 17 amino acids long. V lost 3 bases, J lost 2 bases, and 17 bases lay in between. Germline V gene sequence: CDR1 MGHDK, CDR2 SYGVNS. The DNA for the CDR3 is TGTGCCAGCAGTGATCCACTGGGTCATTCCCCTGGAAACACCATATATTTT. Translation gives CASSDPLGHSPGNTIYF.

This clone was detected only a few times. The rearrangement joins TRBV2 to TRBJ1-5; D call uncertain. The germline V gene encodes CDR1 SNHLY and CDR2 FYNNEI. Trimming shortened V by 3 bases and J by 0 bases, and 6 bases separated the two germline ends. The CDR3 runs to 14 residues. The CDR3 DNA reads TGTGCCAGCAGTGACCTCTATAGCAATCAGCCCCAGCATTTT. It is translated as CASSDLYSNQPQHF.

This clone was seen a few times. The genes are TRBV29-1 and TRBJ1-2; D not certain. Between the trimmed V and J ends, which lost 4 bases and 8 bases, there was a span of 11 bases. The CDR3 spans 11 residues. Per germline, CDR1 SQVTM and CDR2 ANQGSEA. The CDR3 coding sequence is TGCAGCGTTGTGAGCTCGAAGGGCTACACCTTC. It is translated as CSVVSSKGYTF.

V gene TRBV30 combines with J gene TRBJ1-6; a weak D match, TRBD1 (6 bases). From germline, CDR1 is GTSNPN and CDR2 SVGIG (reference sequence). This CDR3 contains 17 residues. V was shortened by 3 bases and J by 3 bases, with 18 bases between the two germline ends. The CDR3 sequence: CAWSLGGANLYNSPLHF. The CDR3 DNA sequence: TGTGCCTGGAGCCTCGGGGGGGCAAACCTCTATAATTCACCCCTCCACTTT.

The V and J genes are TRBV19 and TRBJ1-5, with 7 bases aligning to TRBD1. The J segment lost 7 bases and the V segment lost 7 bases, leaving 10 bases of the junction unmatched. The CDR3 spans 14 residues. Germline V gene data show CDR1 as LNHDA and CDR2 as SQIVND (reference sequence). The CDR3 loop is CASTLGQTYQPQHF. The CDR3 nucleotides read TGTGCCAGTACCCTGGGACAGACTTACCAGCCCCAGCATTTT.

This clone was counted once. The J gene is TRBJ2-2, the V gene TRBV5-1; D tentatively fits TRBD1 or TRBD2 (6 bases each). The germline V and J ends were trimmed by 1 base and 1 base, with 17 bases remaining between them. CDR3 length: 18 residues. Germline V gene data show CDR1 as SGHRS and CDR2 as YFSETQ. The CDR3: CASSLTGTGRMNTGELFF. In nucleotides, the CDR3 is TGCGCCAGCAGCTTGACAGGTACAGGGAGGATGAACACCGGGGAGCTGTTTTTT.

This clone showed up many times. The chain combines TRBV7-9 with TRBJ2-7; D is uncertain. V was trimmed by 8 bases and J by 4 bases, leaving 15 bases between them. Germline-derived CDR1 and CDR2 are SEHNR and FQNEAQ (reference sequence). The CDR3 contains 13 residues. The CDR3 sequence: CASVQDGQYEQYF. For the CDR3, the DNA is TGTGCCAGCGTCCAGGACGGCCAATACGAGCAGTACTTC.

The V call is TRBV28, the J call TRBJ1-5, with a possible D match to TRBD1 (5 bases). CDR1 is MDHEN and CDR2 is SYDVKM in the germline V gene. Trimming pared 5 bases from V and 5 bases from J, leaving 16 bases between. The CDR3 loop spans 15 amino acids. CDR3 in amino acids: CASSTGTLGDQPQHF. The CDR3 bases are TGTGCCAGCAGTACCGGAACCCTAGGGGATCAGCCCCAGCATTTT. Combining the CDR3 with reference TRBV28 and TRBJ1-5 gives the whole variable domain DVKVTQSSRYLVKRTGEKVFLECVQDMDHENMFWYRQDPGLGLRLIYFSYDVKMKEKGDIPEGYSVSREKKERFSLILESASTNQTSMYLCASSTGTLGDQPQHFGDGTRLSIL.

A few counts support this clone. The chain recombines TRBV2 with TRBJ1-3; D might be TRBD1 (5 bases). Trimming removed 6 bases at V and 3 bases at J, with 9 bases between. The CDR3 length is 13 residues. CDR1 and CDR2 from the germline V gene are SNHLY and FYNNEI. CDR3 DNA: TGTGCCAGCAGCGGGGGGGATGGAAACACCATATATTTT. Translation gives CASSGGDGNTIYF. The full variable domain, completed using reference TRBV2 and TRBJ1-3, is EPEVTQTPSHQVTQMGQEVILRCVPISNHLYFYWYRQILGQKVEFLVSFYNNEISEKSEIFDDQFSVERPDGSNFTLKIRSTKLEDSAMYFCASSGGDGNTIYFGEGSWLTVV.

The chain uses TRBV6-5 and TRBJ1-2; TRBD1 agrees at 8 bases. Germline CDR1 and CDR2: MNHEY and SVGAGI. Unmatched junction bases numbered 9, after V lost 6 bases and J lost 6 bases. This CDR3 has 14 amino acids. This chain's CDR3 is CASREGQETNGYTF. For the CDR3, the DNA is TGTGCCAGCAGGGAGGGACAGGAAACCAATGGCTACACCTTC.

The chain recombines TRBV7-8 with TRBJ1-5; D may be TRBD1 (5 bases). V shed 5 bases and J shed 7 bases, with 21 bases lying between them. The CDR3 length is 16 residues. Germline lookup yields CDR1 SGHVS and CDR2 FQNEAQ. This chain's CDR3 is CASSQRTLGDGQPQHF. The CDR3 DNA is TGTGCCAGCAGCCAACGCACCCTAGGGGACGGACAGCCCCAGCATTTT.

This chain connects TRBV4-2 to TRBJ2-7, with 11 bases aligning to TRBD2. CDR1 is LGHNA and CDR2 is YNFKEQ in the germline V gene. The CDR3 runs 15 residues. V gave up 4 bases and J gave up 2 bases; unmatched junction bases: 4. The CDR3 DNA reads TGTGCCAGCAGCCTCATGACTAGCGGGGCCTACGAGCAGTACTTC. It translates to CASSLMTSGAYEQYF.

The chain carries TRBV9 and TRBJ2-4; 14 nucleotides agree with TRBD2. Germline V gives CDR1 SGDLS, CDR2 YYNGEE. The trim removed 4 bases at V and 8 bases at J, leaving 17 bases unmatched. The CDR3 contains 19 residues. The CDR3 loop is CASSTGLAGVFGLADIQYF. The CDR3 DNA sequence: TGTGCCAGCAGCACGGGACTAGCGGGAGTCTTCGGTCTGGCGGACATTCAGTACTTC. The full variable domain, completed using reference TRBV9 and TRBJ2-4, is DSGVTQTPKHLITATGQRVTLRCSPRSGDLSVYWYQQSLDQGLQFLIQYYNGEERAKGNILERFSAQQFPDLHSELNLSSLELGDSALYFCASSTGLAGVFGLADIQYFGAGTRLSVL.

The gene calls are TRBV4-1 and TRBJ1-4; TRBD1 aligns across 11 bases. J lost 6 bases, V lost 0 bases, and 6 bases had no gene match. The CDR3 contains 17 residues. Germline V gene data show CDR1 as MGHRA and CDR2 as YSYEKL. Written as DNA, the CDR3 is TGCGCCAGCAGCCAAGAAAAGGGGACAGGGGGAGATGAAAAACTGTTTTTT. Protein: CASSQEKGTGGDEKLFF.

This chain links TRBV7-6 with TRBJ2-2, with D tentatively TRBD1 (5 bases). V lost 0 bases to trimming and J lost 8 bases, with 10 bases between them. Germline V gene sequence: CDR1 SGHVS, CDR2 FNYEAQ. The CDR3 consists of 14 residues. The CDR3 DNA is TGTGCCAGCAGCTTAGCAGGGGCCGCTGGGGAGCTGTTTTTT. Translated: CASSLAGAAGELFF.

In its sample, this clone was seen a few times. The rearrangement links TRBV25-1 to TRBJ2-7, with D possibly matching TRBD2 (5 bases). Germline CDR1 and CDR2: MGHDK and SYGVNS. V lost 4 bases and J 1 base, leaving 5 bases between the germline ends. The CDR3 is 12 amino acids. The CDR3 DNA sequence: TGTGCCAGCAGTGCGGGGTCCTACGAGCAGTACTTC. It yields the protein CASSAGSYEQYF.

V is TRBV10-2 and J is TRBJ1-5, with D perhaps TRBD1 (5 bases). V lost 8 bases and J 2 bases, leaving 16 bases between the germline ends. Germline V gene data show CDR1 as WSHSY and CDR2 as SAAADI. This CDR3 is 15 amino acids long. The DNA for the CDR3 is TGCGCCAGCGGGAAGGAGAGGGGAGGCAATCAGCCCCAGCATTTT. Its protein is CASGKERGGNQPQHF.

The chain links TRBV18 to TRBJ1-5; D may be TRBD1 (5 bases). Germline CDR1 KGHSH, CDR2 LQKENI. V was clipped by 2 bases and J by 11 bases, with 16 bases between them. This CDR3 has 14 residues. The CDR3 DNA is TGTGCCAGCTCACCAAGGGAGGGGAGTGTGGCCCAGCATTTT. This sequence encodes CASSPREGSVAQHF.

This chain links TRBV6-5 with TRBJ2-1; TRBD2 matches at 8 bases. V gave up 2 bases and J gave up 0 bases; unmatched junction bases: 3. CDR3 length: 16 residues. Germline lookup yields CDR1 MNHEY and CDR2 SVGAGI. CDR3 protein: CASSYSGGSSYNEQFF. The CDR3 DNA sequence: TGTGCCAGCAGTTACAGCGGGGGAAGCTCCTACAATGAGCAGTTCTTC.

J is TRBJ2-3 and V is TRBV2, with D perhaps assigned TRBD1 or TRBD2 (7 bases each). CDR3 length: 14 amino acids. V shed 8 bases and J shed 3 bases, with 15 bases lying between them. Germline CDR1 is SNHLY and CDR2 is FYNNEI. CDR3 nucleotide sequence: TGTGCCAGCGCCCGGCAGGGGGGGACAGATACGCAGTATTTT. Translated: CASARQGGTDTQYF.

This chain links TRBV7-2 with TRBJ1-1, with 10 positions matching TRBD1. The V gene's germline CDR1 is SGHTA and CDR2 FQGNSA. Trimming cost V 2 bases and J 3 bases; bases outside gene matches: 3. This CDR3 is 15 amino acids long. The CDR3: CASSLRTGGDTEAFF. CDR3 coding DNA: TGTGCCAGCAGCTTACGGACAGGGGGTGACACTGAAGCTTTCTTT. The variable domain in full, completed from reference TRBV7-2 and TRBJ1-1, reads GAGVSQSPSNKVTEKGKDVELRCDPISGHTALYWYRQSLGQGLEFLIYFQGNSAPDKSGLPSDRFSAERTGGSVSTLTIQRTQQEDSAVYLCASSLRTGGDTEAFFGQGTRLTVV.

The V call is TRBV2, the J call TRBJ1-2, with TRBD1 matching 8 bases. This CDR3 is 19 amino acids long. Trimming took 7 bases from V and 5 from J; bases not matched to a gene: 24. Germline lookup yields CDR1 SNHLY and CDR2 FYNNEI. The CDR3 DNA sequence: TGTGCCAGCAACATCCTCTTACAGGGGGATGGACAGGTGGGGTATGGCTACACCTTC. Protein sequence: CASNILLQGDGQVGYGYTF. The variable domain in full, completed from reference TRBV2 and TRBJ1-2, reads EPEVTQTPSHQVTQMGQEVILRCVPISNHLYFYWYRQILGQKVEFLVSFYNNEISEKSEIFDDQFSVERPDGSNFTLKIRSTKLEDSAMYFCASNILLQGDGQVGYGYTFGSGTRLTVV.

The CDR3 spells CASSWTGIAGGPDEQFF. The CDR3 DNA follows: TGCGCCAGCAGCTGGACGGGGATAGCGGGAGGGCCCGATGAGCAGTTCTTC. V is TRBV5-1 and J is TRBJ2-1; 11 nucleotides align to TRBD2. The ends lost 3 bases at V and 8 bases at J; junction bases unmatched: 13. This CDR3 is built from 17 residues. Per the germline V gene, CDR1 is SGHRS and CDR2 is YFSETQ.